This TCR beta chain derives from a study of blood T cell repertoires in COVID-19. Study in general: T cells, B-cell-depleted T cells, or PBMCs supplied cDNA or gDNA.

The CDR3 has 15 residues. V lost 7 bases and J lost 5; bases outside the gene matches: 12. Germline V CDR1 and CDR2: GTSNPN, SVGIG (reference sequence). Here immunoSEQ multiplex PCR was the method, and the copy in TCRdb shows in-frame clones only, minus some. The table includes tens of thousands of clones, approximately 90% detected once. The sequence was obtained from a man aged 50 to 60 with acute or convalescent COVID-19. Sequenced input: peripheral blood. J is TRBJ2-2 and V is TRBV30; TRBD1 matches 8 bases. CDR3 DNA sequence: TGTGCCTACCAAAGGGGGCAGGGGGCAACCGGGGAGCTGTTTTTT. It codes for CAYQRGQGATGELFF.